Described below is a single T cell receptor (beta chain) sequence and its context. The CDR3 is 14 residues long. In germline, CDR1 is SGHRS, CDR2 YFSETQ. With V trimmed by 4 bases and J by 2 bases, 0 bases remained unmatched. These data are taken from a study of T cells after yellow fever vaccination. The wider study: Researchers used SMART-Seq v4 Ultra Low Input to prepare fractions that had low cell numbers.

In TCRdb, the 5' RACE reads were re-called with MiXCR into one record per CDR3 protein. The sample includes tens of thousands of distinct CDR3 sequences, roughly 7.7% of them seen just once. Specimen: CD8+ T cells sorted from PBMCs, collected on the day of the yellow fever booster vaccination. The TCR was taken from a man aged 25-45 years who received the YFV17D yellow fever vaccine. This chain uses TRBV5-1 with TRBJ2-7, with 13 bases lining up with TRBD2. For the CDR3, the DNA is TGCGCCAGCAGCGGGACTAGCGGGACCTACGAGCAGTACTTC. Protein product: CASSGTSGTYEQYF.